This entry is about one T cell receptor beta chain. The source of the sample is a study of cytotoxic CD8 clonotypes in ibrutinib-treated CLL. Germline CDR1 and CDR2: SGHNT and YENEEA. This CDR3 comprises 15 residues. Trimming pared 4 bases from V and 4 bases from J, leaving 15 bases between. The table came from immunoSEQ multiplex PCR; TCRdb's copy has only in-frame clones and leaves some out. The sample lists some 200,000 clones, more than 70% occurring once. This receptor was obtained from a human donor with chronic lymphocytic leukemia. Material: PBMCs, obtained after 12 months of ibrutinib treatment. The chain joins TRBV11-3 to TRBJ2-3; D may be TRBD2 (7 bases). The CDR3, as DNA: TGTGCCAGCAGCTCAGGAGGGGGGAGGGCAGATACGCAGTATTTT. Translated, it gives CASSSGGGRADTQYF.